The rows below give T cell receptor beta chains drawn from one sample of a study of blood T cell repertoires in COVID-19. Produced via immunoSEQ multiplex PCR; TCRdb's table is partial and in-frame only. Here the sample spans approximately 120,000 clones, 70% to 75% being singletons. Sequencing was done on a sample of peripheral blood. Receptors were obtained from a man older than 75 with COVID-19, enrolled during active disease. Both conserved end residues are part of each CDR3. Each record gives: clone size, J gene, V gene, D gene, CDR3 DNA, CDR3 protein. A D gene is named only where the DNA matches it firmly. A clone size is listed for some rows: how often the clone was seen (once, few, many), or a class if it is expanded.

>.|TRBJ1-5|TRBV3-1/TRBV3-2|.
TGTGCCAGCAGCCAAGACAGGTTTCAGCCCCAGCATTTT
CASSQDRFQPQHF
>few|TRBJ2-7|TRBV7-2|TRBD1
TGTGCCAGCAGCTCCCGTCCGGGACAGGGGTCCAACGAGCAGTACTTC
CASSSRPGQGSNEQYF
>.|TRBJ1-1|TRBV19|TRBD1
TGTGCCAGTCGGACAGGGGGCTACACTGAAGCTTTCTTT
CASRTGGYTEAFF
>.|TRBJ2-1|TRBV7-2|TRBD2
TGTGCCAGCAGCTCGACCGGGACTAGCGGAGCGAGCTCCTACAATGAGCAGTTCTTC
CASSSTGTSGASSYNEQFF
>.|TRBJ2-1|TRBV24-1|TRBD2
TGTGCCACCAGCCAGCGGGGGGCCTACAATGAGCAGTTCTTC
CATSQRGAYNEQFF
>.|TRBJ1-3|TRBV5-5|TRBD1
TGTGCCAGCAGCAAGGACAGGAACTCTGGAAACACCATATATTTT
CASSKDRNSGNTIYF
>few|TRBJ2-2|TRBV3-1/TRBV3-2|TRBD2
TGTGCCAGCTTTCCGGGACTAGCGGATGACGCGAACACCGGGGAGCTGTTTTTT
CASFPGLADDANTGELFF
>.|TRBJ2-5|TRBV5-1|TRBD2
TGCGCCAGCAGCTGGGAGCGGGAGGGCTTCAAGACCCAGTACTTC
CASSWEREGFKTQYF
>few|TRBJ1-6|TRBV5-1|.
TGCGCCAGCAGCGAGAGCCGAGATTCACCCCTCCACTTT
CASSESRDSPLHF
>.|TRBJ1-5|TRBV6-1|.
TGTGCCAGCAGTGAACGGCCAGGTGGTCAGGGCAATCAGCCCCAGCATTTT
CASSERPGGQGNQPQHF
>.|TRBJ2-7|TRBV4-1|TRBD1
TGCGCCAGCAGCCAAGCCCCGGACAGGGGGCGTTACGAGCAGTACTTC
CASSQAPDRGRYEQYF
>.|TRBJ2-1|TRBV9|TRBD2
TGTGCCAGCAGCGTAGGGTCTAGCGGACCCTACAATGAGCAGTTCTTC
CASSVGSSGPYNEQFF
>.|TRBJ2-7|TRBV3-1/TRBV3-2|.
TGTGCCAGCAGCCAAGCTTTCTCCTACGAGCAGTACTTC
CASSQAFSYEQYF
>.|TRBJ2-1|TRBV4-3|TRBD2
TGCGCCAGCAGCCATTTCACGAGCGGGAGGGCCGGTAATGAGCAGTTCTTC
CASSHFTSGRAGNEQFF
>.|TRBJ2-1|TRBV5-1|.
TGCGCCAGCAGCGGGCTCCGAGGGAATGAGCAGTTCTTC
CASSGLRGNEQFF
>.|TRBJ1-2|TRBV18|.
TGTGCCAGCTCACCAGGGCAGGATTACTATGGCTACACCTTC
CASSPGQDYYGYTF
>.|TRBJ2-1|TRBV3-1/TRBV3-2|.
TGTGCCAGCAGCCAAGGAGGAGGGGCCTACAATGAGCAGTTCTTC
CASSQGGGAYNEQFF
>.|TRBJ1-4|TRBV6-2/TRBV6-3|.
TGTGCCAGCAGTTACTCGAGGGTTCTGCTCCTCGGTGAGCGTGAAAAACTGTTTTTT
CASSYSRVLLLGEREKLFF
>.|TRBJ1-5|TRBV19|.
TGTGCCAGTACCCCAGGGCCGGGTCAGCCCCAGCATTTT
CASTPGPGQPQHF
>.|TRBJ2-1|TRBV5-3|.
TGTGCCAGAAGCTTGGAGGAGGGAGTCCCCTACAATGAGCAGTTCTTC
CARSLEEGVPYNEQFF
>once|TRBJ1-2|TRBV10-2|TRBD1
TGCGCCAGCAGTCCCCGGGGCGGGACAGGGATAAGTACCTATGGCTACACCTTC
CASSPRGGTGISTYGYTF
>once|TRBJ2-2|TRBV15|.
TGTGCCACCAGCAGAGGCGGTAACACCGGGGAGCTGTTTTTT
CATSRGGNTGELFF
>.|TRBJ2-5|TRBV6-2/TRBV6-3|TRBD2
TGTGCCAGCAGTTTTGCGGGAGGTCAAGAGACCCAGTACTTC
CASSFAGGQETQYF
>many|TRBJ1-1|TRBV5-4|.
TGTGCCAGCAGCTTGGACCTGGGCGGAGGGACTGAAGCTTTCTTT
CASSLDLGGGTEAFF
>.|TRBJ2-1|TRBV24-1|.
TGTGCCACCAGTGAACAGGGCTTATCCTACAATGAGCAGTTCTTC
CATSEQGLSYNEQFF
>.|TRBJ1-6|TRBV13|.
TGTGCCAGCAACCGCTTCAGCTCCTATAATTCACCCCTCCACTTT
CASNRFSSYNSPLHF